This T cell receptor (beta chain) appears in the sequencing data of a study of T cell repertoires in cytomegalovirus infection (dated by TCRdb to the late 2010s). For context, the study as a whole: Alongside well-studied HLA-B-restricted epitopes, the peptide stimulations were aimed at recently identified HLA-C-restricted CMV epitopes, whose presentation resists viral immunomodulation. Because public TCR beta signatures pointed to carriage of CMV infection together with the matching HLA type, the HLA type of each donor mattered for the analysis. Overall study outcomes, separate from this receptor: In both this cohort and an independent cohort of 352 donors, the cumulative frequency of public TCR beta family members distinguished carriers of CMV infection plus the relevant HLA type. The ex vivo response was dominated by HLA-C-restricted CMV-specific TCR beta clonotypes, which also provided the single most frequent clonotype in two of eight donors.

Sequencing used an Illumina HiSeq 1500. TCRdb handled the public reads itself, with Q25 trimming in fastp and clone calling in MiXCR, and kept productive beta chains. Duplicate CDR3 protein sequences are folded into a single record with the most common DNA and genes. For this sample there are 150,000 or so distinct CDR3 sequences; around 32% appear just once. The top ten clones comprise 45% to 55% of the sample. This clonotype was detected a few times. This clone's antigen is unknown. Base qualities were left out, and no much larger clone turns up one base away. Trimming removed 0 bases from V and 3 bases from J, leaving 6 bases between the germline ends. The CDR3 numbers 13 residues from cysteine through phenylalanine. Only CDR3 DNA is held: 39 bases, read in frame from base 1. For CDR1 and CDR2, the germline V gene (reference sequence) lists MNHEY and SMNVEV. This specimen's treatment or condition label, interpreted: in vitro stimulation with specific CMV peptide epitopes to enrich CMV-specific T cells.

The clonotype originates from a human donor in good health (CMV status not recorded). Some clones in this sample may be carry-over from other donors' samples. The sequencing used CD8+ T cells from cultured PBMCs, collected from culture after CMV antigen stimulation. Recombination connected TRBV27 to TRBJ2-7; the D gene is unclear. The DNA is TGTGCCAGCAGTTTATCGACATACTACGAGCAGTACTTC. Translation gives CASSLSTYYEQYF.